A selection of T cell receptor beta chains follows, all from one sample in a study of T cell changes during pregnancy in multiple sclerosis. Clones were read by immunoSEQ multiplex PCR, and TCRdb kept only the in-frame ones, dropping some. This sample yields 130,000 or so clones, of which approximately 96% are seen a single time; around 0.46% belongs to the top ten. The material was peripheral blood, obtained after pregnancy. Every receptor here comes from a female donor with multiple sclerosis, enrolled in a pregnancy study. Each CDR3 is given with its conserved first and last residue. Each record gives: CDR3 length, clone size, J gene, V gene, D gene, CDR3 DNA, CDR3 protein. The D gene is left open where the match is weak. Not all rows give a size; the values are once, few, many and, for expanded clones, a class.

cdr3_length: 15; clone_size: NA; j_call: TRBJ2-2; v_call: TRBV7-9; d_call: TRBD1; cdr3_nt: TGTGCCAGCAGTACACAGGGGGCGGGCACCGGGGAGCTGTTTTTT; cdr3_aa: CASSTQGAGTGELFF
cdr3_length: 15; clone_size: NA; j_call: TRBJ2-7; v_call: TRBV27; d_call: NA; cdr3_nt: TGTGCCAGCAGTTTATCGTTTTTCGACAGCTACGAGCAGTACTTC; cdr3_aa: CASSLSFFDSYEQYF
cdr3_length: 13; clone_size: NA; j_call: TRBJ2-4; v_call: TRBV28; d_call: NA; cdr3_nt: TGTGCCACTAAGAGGATAGCCAAAAACATTCAGTACTTC; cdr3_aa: CATKRIAKNIQYF
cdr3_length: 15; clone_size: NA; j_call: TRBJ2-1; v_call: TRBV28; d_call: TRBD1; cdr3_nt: TGTGCCAGCAGTGGTGGGGGACAGGGTTTGAATGAGCAGTTCTTC; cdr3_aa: CASSGGGQGLNEQFF
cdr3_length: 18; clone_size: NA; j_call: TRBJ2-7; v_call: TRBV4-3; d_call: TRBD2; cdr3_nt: TGCGCCAGCAGCCTAGGTCCCCAGGGCGCGGGAGTATCCTACGAGCAGTACTTC; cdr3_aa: CASSLGPQGAGVSYEQYF
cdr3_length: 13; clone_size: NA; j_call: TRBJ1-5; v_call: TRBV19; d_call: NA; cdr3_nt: TGTGCCAGTAGTATCCGGGGAAATCAGCCCCAGCATTTT; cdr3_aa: CASSIRGNQPQHF
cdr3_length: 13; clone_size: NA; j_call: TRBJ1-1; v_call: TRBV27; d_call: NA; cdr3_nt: NA; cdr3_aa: CASSSSGHREAFF
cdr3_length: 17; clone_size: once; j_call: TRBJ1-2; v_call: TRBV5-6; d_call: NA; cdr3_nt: TGTGCCAGCAGCCCGGGGGGAGGAGGGTCCCCTATCTATGGCTACACCTTC; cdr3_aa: CASSPGGGGSPIYGYTF
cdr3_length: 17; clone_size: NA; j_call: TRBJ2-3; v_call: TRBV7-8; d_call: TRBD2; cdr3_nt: TGTGCCAGCAGCTTAGCCGGTGGGGGGGTAGCGATTGATACGCAGTATTTT; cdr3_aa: CASSLAGGGVAIDTQYF
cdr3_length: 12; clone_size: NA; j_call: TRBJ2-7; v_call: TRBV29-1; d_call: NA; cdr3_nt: TGCAGCGTTGAGGACACCTTCTACGAGCAGTACTTC; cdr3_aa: CSVEDTFYEQYF
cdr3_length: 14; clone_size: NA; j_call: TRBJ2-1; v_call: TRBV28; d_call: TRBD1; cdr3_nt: TGTGCCAGCGGGGTCCCGGGACAGTTGAATGAGCAGTTCTTC; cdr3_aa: CASGVPGQLNEQFF
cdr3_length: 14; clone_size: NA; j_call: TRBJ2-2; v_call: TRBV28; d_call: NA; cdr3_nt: TGTGCCAGCAGTTTATCTGCTAGCCCCGGGGAGCTGTTTTTT; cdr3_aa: CASSLSASPGELFF
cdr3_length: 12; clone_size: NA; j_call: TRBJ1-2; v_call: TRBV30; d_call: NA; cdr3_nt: TGTGCCTGGAGTTGGCGGAACTATGGCTACACCTTC; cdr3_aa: CAWSWRNYGYTF
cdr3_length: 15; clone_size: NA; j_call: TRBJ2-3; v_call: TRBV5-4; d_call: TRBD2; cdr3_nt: TGTGCCAGCACCCTTAGCGGGACTAGCACAGATACGCAGTATTTT; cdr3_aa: CASTLSGTSTDTQYF
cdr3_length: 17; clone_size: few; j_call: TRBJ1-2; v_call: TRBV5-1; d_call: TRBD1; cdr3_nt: TGCGCCAGCAGCCCTGGAGTCGGGACAGGACAACCCTATGGCTACACCTTC; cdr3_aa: CASSPGVGTGQPYGYTF
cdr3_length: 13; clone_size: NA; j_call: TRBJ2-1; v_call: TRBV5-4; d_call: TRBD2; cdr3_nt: TGTGCCAGCAAACTAGCGGCTCGTAATGAGCAGTTCTTC; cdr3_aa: CASKLAARNEQFF
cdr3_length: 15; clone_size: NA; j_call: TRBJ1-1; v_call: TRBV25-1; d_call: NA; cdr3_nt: TGTGCCAGCAGTGAGATTAAAGGAACCCGGGCAGGGCTTTTCTTT; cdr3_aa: CASSEIKGTRAGLFF
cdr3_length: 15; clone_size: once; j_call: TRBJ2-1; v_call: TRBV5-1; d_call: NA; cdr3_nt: TGCGCCAGCAGCTTGGAGGCCAGGGTGGGCGATGAGCAGTTCTTC; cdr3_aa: CASSLEARVGDEQFF
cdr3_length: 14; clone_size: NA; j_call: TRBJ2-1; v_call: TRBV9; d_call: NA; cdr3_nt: TGTGCCAGCAGCGTAGGTACTAGCTTCGGTGAGCAGTTCTTC; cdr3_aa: CASSVGTSFGEQFF
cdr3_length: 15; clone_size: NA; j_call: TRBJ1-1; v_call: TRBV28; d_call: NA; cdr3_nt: TGTGCCAGCAGTTCCTCCAGGGCCACCGACACTGAAGCTTTCTTT; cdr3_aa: CASSSSRATDTEAFF
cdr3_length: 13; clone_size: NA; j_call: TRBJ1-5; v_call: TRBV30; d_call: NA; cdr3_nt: TGTGCCTGGAGATCGGGAGGCGATCAGCCCCAGCATTTT; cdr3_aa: CAWRSGGDQPQHF
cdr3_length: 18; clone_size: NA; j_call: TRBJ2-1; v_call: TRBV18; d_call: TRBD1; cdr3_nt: TGTGCCAGCTCACCACTTGGCACCGGGACAGGGGGTTACAATGAGCAGTTCTTC; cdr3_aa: CASSPLGTGTGGYNEQFF
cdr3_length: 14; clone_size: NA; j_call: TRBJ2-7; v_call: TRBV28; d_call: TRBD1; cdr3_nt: TGTGCCAGCAGCTGGGACAGCCTAATCTACGAGCAGTACTTC; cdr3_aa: CASSWDSLIYEQYF
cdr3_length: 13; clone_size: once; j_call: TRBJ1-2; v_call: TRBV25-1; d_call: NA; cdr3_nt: TGTGCCAGCAGTTTTCAGACTAACTATGGCTACACCTTC; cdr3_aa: CASSFQTNYGYTF
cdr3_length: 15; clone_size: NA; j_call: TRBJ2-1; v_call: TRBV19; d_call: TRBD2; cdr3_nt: TGTGCCAGTAGATCAAGCGGGACCAACTACAATGAGCAGTTCTTC; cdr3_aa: CASRSSGTNYNEQFF